The 17 T cell receptor beta chains reported below all come from one sample, sequenced in a study of blood T cell repertoires in COVID-19. This table comes from immunoSEQ multiplex PCR, and its TCRdb copy is limited to in-frame clones, with some not included. The sample includes roughly 400,000 clones, nearly 90% of them seen just once. The specimen sequenced was PBMCs or T cells enriched from blood (not recorded which). All receptors come from a woman younger than 35 who had been exposed to COVID-19.

This clone was found once. V is TRBV19 and J is TRBJ2-3; D unresolved. Trimming took 7 bases from V and 13 from J, leaving 9 bases between them. The CDR3 totals 9 residues. The germline V gene has CDR1 LNHDA and CDR2 SQIVND (reference sequence). This CDR3 reads CASTLRKYF. The CDR3 DNA is TGTGCCAGTACCCTTAGAAAGTATTTT. The entire variable domain, with the rest obtained from reference TRBV19 and TRBJ2-3, is as follows: DGGITQSPKYLFRKEGQNVTLSCEQNLNHDAMYWYRQDPGQGLRLIYYSQIVNDFQKGDIAEGYSVSREKKESFPLTVTSAQKNPTAFYLCASTLRKYFGPGTRLTVL.

V usage is TRBV27 and J usage is TRBJ2-2, with TRBD2 identical over 8 bases. This CDR3 comprises 15 residues. Germline-derived CDR1 and CDR2 are MNHEY and SMNVEV (reference sequence). The V and J ends lost 6 bases and 6 bases, in that order; junction bases with no gene match: 9. Here the CDR3 reads CASRERESFAGELFF. The CDR3 DNA follows: TGTGCCAGCAGAGAGCGGGAGTCGTTTGCCGGGGAGCTGTTTTTT.

V usage is TRBV15 and J usage is TRBJ2-2; D is perhaps TRBD1 (5 bases). V dropped 0 bases and J dropped 2 bases, with 16 bases sitting between them. The CDR3 spans 18 residues. Germline V gene data show CDR1 as LNHNV and CDR2 as YYDKDF (reference sequence). The CDR3 DNA follows: TGTGCCACCAGCAGAGAACCACCCGACAGTATCAACACCGGGGAGCTGTTTTTT. Translation gives CATSREPPDSINTGELFF.

The genes are TRBV5-1 and TRBJ2-3; unclear D gene. CDR3 size: 12 residues. The V gene's germline CDR1 is SGHRS and CDR2 YFSETQ. Trimming shortened V by 1 base and J by 6 bases, and 6 bases separated the two germline ends. For the CDR3, the DNA is TGCGCCAGCAGCTTGTTGGCCGATACGCAGTATTTT. This translates into CASSLLADTQYF. Combining the CDR3 with reference TRBV5-1 and TRBJ2-3 gives the whole variable domain KAGVTQTPRYLIKTRGQQVTLSCSPISGHRSVSWYQQTPGQGLQFLFEYFSETQRNKGNFPGRFSGRQFSNSRSEMNVSTLELGDSALYLCASSLLADTQYFGPGTRLTVL.

V usage is TRBV3-1 (or the pseudogene TRBV3-2) and J usage is TRBJ2-7; TRBD1 matches at 7 bases. Germline CDR1 LGHDT, CDR2 YNNKEL (reference sequence). The CDR3 is 16 amino acids. J gave up 2 bases and V 4 bases, and 11 bases lay outside the gene matches. The CDR3 sequence is CASSPGPGTATYEQYF. In DNA form, the CDR3 reads TGTGCCAGCAGCCCAGGCCCCGGGACAGCAACCTACGAGCAGTACTTC.

The J gene is TRBJ2-5, the V gene TRBV27, with a tentative D call TRBD2 (5 bases). The V gene lost 0 bases and the J gene lost 2 bases, with 10 bases spanning the gap. Germline CDR1 is MNHEY and CDR2 is SMNVEV (reference sequence). The CDR3 has 15 residues. As DNA, the CDR3 is TGTGCCAGCAGTTTATCTTGGACTCGACAAGAGACCCAGTACTTC. Its protein product is CASSLSWTRQETQYF.

The chain links TRBV19 to TRBJ2-1; TRBD1 agrees at 9 bases. Germline assignment: CDR1 LNHDA and CDR2 SQIVND (reference sequence). There are 15 residues in the CDR3. J gave up 2 bases and V 3 bases, and 2 bases lay outside the gene matches. This CDR3 is CASSIDRGAYNEQFF. CDR3 DNA: TGTGCCAGTAGTATTGACAGGGGGGCCTACAATGAGCAGTTCTTC.

J is TRBJ2-1 and V is TRBV5-6; D perhaps matches TRBD2 (6 bases). Germline V gives CDR1 SGHDT, CDR2 YYEEEE. This CDR3 is built from 15 residues. V lost 4 bases to trimming and J lost 12 bases, with 23 bases between them. CDR3 region: CASSLRDGSSDWQFF. CDR3 bases: TGTGCCAGCAGCCTCCGGGACGGCTCTAGCGACTGGCAGTTCTTC.

The V and J genes are TRBV27 and TRBJ2-3; TRBD2 might be the D (6 bases). V was cut by 6 bases and J by 2 bases, with 9 bases left in between. Germline lookup yields CDR1 MNHEY and CDR2 SMNVEV (reference sequence). This CDR3 is built from 13 residues. The CDR3 loop is CASRTSYTDTQYF. The CDR3 DNA follows: TGTGCCAGCAGAACTAGCTACACAGATACGCAGTATTTT.

The rearrangement joins TRBV28 to TRBJ2-3; TRBD1 aligns across 9 bases. Germline CDR1 MDHEN, CDR2 SYDVKM. The CDR3 sequence is 18 residues long. The V and J ends lost 6 bases and 2 bases, in that order; junction bases with no gene match: 15. The CDR3 loop reads CASRPTGGVRVDTDTQYF. In DNA form, the CDR3 reads TGTGCCAGCAGACCTACAGGGGGCGTCCGGGTTGACACAGATACGCAGTATTTT.

J is TRBJ1-5 and V is TRBV19, with D uncertain. Per germline, CDR1 LNHDA and CDR2 SQIVND (reference sequence). The germline V and J ends were trimmed by 6 bases and 3 bases, with 9 bases remaining between them. The CDR3 runs to 13 residues. CDR3 protein: CASSDTVNQPQHF. The CDR3 bases are TGTGCCAGTAGCGACACGGTCAATCAGCCCCAGCATTTT.

The J gene is TRBJ1-1, the V gene TRBV18, with no clear D. The CDR3 sequence is 13 residues long. Per the germline V gene, CDR1 is KGHSH and CDR2 is LQKENI. V was trimmed by 6 bases and J by 3 bases, leaving 11 bases between them. Here the CDR3 DNA reads TGTGCCAGCTCCCTCGGGGAGGACACTGAAGCTTTCTTT. Protein sequence: CASSLGEDTEAFF.

The rearrangement joins TRBV4-1 to TRBJ1-3, with 7 positions matching TRBD1. The V gene end was trimmed by 0 bases and the J gene end by 2 bases; junction bases not matched to a gene: 4. CDR3 length: 16 residues. Germline CDR1 is MGHRA and CDR2 is YSYEKL. In DNA form, the CDR3 reads TGCGCCAGCAGCCAAGAAGACAGGGACCCTGGAAACACCATATATTTT. It is translated as CASSQEDRDPGNTIYF.

V is TRBV10-2 and J is TRBJ1-2; D ambiguous. Trimming pared 4 bases from V and 1 base from J, leaving 7 bases between. There are 13 residues in the CDR3. CDR1 is WSHSY and CDR2 is SAAADI in the germline V gene. The CDR3 DNA reads TGCGCCAGCAGTGTGAACAGTAACTATGGCTACACCTTC. Encoded protein: CASSVNSNYGYTF.

The chain carries TRBV5-1 and TRBJ1-3; possibly TRBD1 for D (6 bases). Trimming took off 0 bases at V and 0 bases at J, with 16 bases between the two ends. This CDR3 region has 18 residues. Germline CDR1 is SGHRS and CDR2 is YFSETQ. This chain's CDR3 is CASSLAGQQGISGNTIYF. Written as DNA, the CDR3 is TGCGCCAGCAGCTTGGCCGGCCAACAGGGAATCTCTGGAAACACCATATATTTT.

CDR3 nucleotides: TGTGCCAGTAGCCCTCTTCGCCCGACTAGCATAAATGAGCAGTTCTTC. It yields the protein CASSPLRPTSINEQFF. The chain recombines TRBV19 with TRBJ2-1; TRBD2 aligns across 7 bases. Per germline, CDR1 LNHDA and CDR2 SQIVND (reference sequence). Trimming at V came to 6 bases and at J to 7 bases, leaving 15 bases not matched to a gene. The CDR3 sequence is 16 residues long.

The gene calls are TRBV6-1 and TRBJ2-1; D gene uncertain. Germline V gives CDR1 MNHNS, CDR2 SASEGT. CDR3 length: 14 amino acids. The V end was cut by 0 bases, the J end by 7 bases, with 10 bases between. CDR3 DNA: TGTGCCAGCAGTGAAGCCGCCCGGCGGAATGAGCAGTTCTTC. It yields the protein CASSEAARRNEQFF.